The 18 T cell receptor beta chains listed next were all sequenced from one sample in a study of T cells in pancreatic ductal adenocarcinoma. Some clones are missing from TCRdb's copy, which holds only in-frame ones; the method was immunoSEQ multiplex PCR. The sample has 15,000 to 20,000 clones; more than 70% are singletons. Selected pancreatic ductal adenocarcinoma patients had undergone surgery without neoadjuvant therapy. What was sequenced was PBMCs. These receptors originate from a human donor with pancreatic ductal adenocarcinoma.

The chain couples TRBV25-1 to TRBJ1-3, with a possible D match to TRBD1 (5 bases). V was shortened by 2 bases and J by 3 bases, with 11 bases between the two germline ends. CDR1 and CDR2 (germline): MGHDK, SYGVNS. The CDR3 is 15 residues long. The CDR3 DNA reads as TGTGCCAGCAGTGAAGACAGCAGTGGTGGAAACACCATATATTTT. Translation gives CASSEDSSGGNTIYF.

This sequence joins TRBV2 and TRBJ2-3; D gene unclear. Germline CDR1 reads SNHLY; CDR2 reads FYNNEI. The CDR3 totals 13 residues. The germline V and J ends were trimmed by 5 bases and 0 bases, with 6 bases remaining between them. The CDR3 DNA reads as TGTGCCAGCAGTCCCCAGAGCACAGATACGCAGTATTTT. Residues: CASSPQSTDTQYF.

The chain links TRBV7-3 to TRBJ1-3; 9 bases map to TRBD1. Germline lookup yields CDR1 SGHTA and CDR2 FQGTGA. The CDR3 length is 13 residues. With 5 bases clipped from V and 8 bases from J, the junction kept 4 bases outside the gene matches. Written as DNA, the CDR3 is TGTGCCAGCAGCCCGGGACAGGGAGACACCATATATTTT. Its protein product is CASSPGQGDTIYF. The full variable domain, its missing parts supplied by reference TRBV7-3 and TRBJ1-3, is GAGVSQTPSNKVTEKGKYVELRCDPISGHTALYWYRQSLGQGPEFLIYFQGTGAADDSGLPNDRFFAVRPEGSVSTLKIQRTERGDSAVYLCASSPGQGDTIYFGEGSWLTVV.

V is TRBV2 and J is TRBJ1-1; no definite D call. Trimming removed 8 bases at V and 3 bases at J, with 7 bases between. Germline assignment: CDR1 SNHLY and CDR2 FYNNEI. The CDR3 sequence is 11 residues long. The CDR3 DNA is TGTGCCAGCCTTTATTACACTGAAGCTTTCTTT. Amino acid sequence: CASLYYTEAFF. The complete variable domain, with remaining parts taken from reference TRBV2 and TRBJ1-1, reads EPEVTQTPSHQVTQMGQEVILRCVPISNHLYFYWYRQILGQKVEFLVSFYNNEISEKSEIFDDQFSVERPDGSNFTLKIRSTKLEDSAMYFCASLYYTEAFFGQGTRLTVV.

CDR3 sequence reads: CASSLSELWRSGPSEGYTF. The CDR3 nucleotides read TGTGCCAGCAGCTTATCTGAGTTGTGGCGTTCAGGGCCCTCGGAAGGCTACACCTTC. This rearrangement joins TRBV7-9 to TRBJ1-2; D might be TRBD1 (5 bases). Germline loops: CDR1 SEHNR, CDR2 FQNEAQ (reference sequence). The CDR3 has 19 amino acids. Trimming took off 2 bases at V and 8 bases at J, with 30 bases between the two ends.

The V and J genes are TRBV25-1 and TRBJ1-3; D is unresolved. Germline V CDR1 and CDR2: MGHDK, SYGVNS. The CDR3 totals 13 residues. Trimming left V 7 bases short and J 0 bases short, with 7 bases between. This chain's CDR3 is CASINYSGNTIYF. Here the CDR3 DNA reads TGTGCCAGCATAAACTACTCTGGAAACACCATATATTTT.

This chain joins TRBV5-1 and TRBJ2-7, with a tentative D call TRBD1 (6 bases). In germline, CDR1 is SGHRS, CDR2 YFSETQ. V lost 2 bases and J lost 5, with 17 bases in between. This CDR3 is 15 amino acids long. Written as DNA, the CDR3 is TGCGCCAGCAGCTTTGGTCAGGGGAAGAGCGACGAGCAGTACTTC. It encodes CASSFGQGKSDEQYF.

The chain combines TRBV11-3 with TRBJ2-7; the match to TRBD1 covers 11 bases. V shed 4 bases, J shed 2 bases, and the junction held 7 bases outside the gene matches. Germline V gene sequence: CDR1 SGHNT, CDR2 YENEEA. The CDR3 consists of 16 residues. CDR3 sequence reads: CASSSPGQGETYEQYF. Here the CDR3 DNA reads TGTGCCAGCAGCTCCCCGGGACAGGGGGAAACCTACGAGCAGTACTTC.

V usage is TRBV27 and J usage is TRBJ1-1; 8 bases fit TRBD1. Looked up from germline, CDR1 is MNHEY and CDR2 is SMNVEV (reference sequence). This CDR3 is 15 amino acids long. V shed 7 bases and J 0 bases; nucleotides not matched to a gene: 7. CDR3 in DNA: TGTGCCAGCATTCCGACAGGGGCGATGAACACTGAAGCTTTCTTT. It encodes CASIPTGAMNTEAFF.

The V gene is TRBV15, the J gene TRBJ2-3; no reliable D call. CDR1 is LNHNV and CDR2 is YYDKDF in the germline V gene (reference sequence). This CDR3 region has 15 residues. V was cut by 2 bases and J by 5 bases, with 14 bases left in between. The CDR3 region is CATSRREPGGDTQYF. CDR3 nucleotides: TGTGCCACCAGCAGACGAGAACCGGGTGGAGATACGCAGTATTTT. Full variable domain (missing parts from reference TRBV15 and TRBJ2-3): DAMVIQNPRYQVTQFGKPVTLSCSQTLNHNVMYWYQQKSSQAPKLLFHYYDKDFNNEADTPDNFQSRRPNTSFCFLDIRSPGLGDTAMYLCATSRREPGGDTQYFGPGTRLTVL.

J is TRBJ2-7 and V is TRBV28; 7 bases map to TRBD1. The CDR3 consists of 15 residues. Per the germline V gene, CDR1 is MDHEN and CDR2 is SYDVKM. The J segment lost 4 bases and the V segment lost 4 bases, leaving 10 bases of the junction unmatched. The CDR3 protein is CASSSGRGSRYEQYF. The CDR3 DNA is TGTGCCAGCAGTTCTGGCAGGGGGTCGAGGTACGAGCAGTACTTC.

The chain joins TRBV30 to TRBJ1-2; 11 bases are shared with TRBD1. CDR3 length equals 15 residues. Germline V gene sequence: CDR1 GTSNPN, CDR2 SVGIG (reference sequence). V shed 2 bases, J shed 6 bases, and the junction held 8 bases outside the gene matches. This CDR3 reads CAWSPKDRGHNGYTF. DNA of the CDR3: TGTGCCTGGAGTCCCAAGGACAGGGGGCACAATGGCTACACCTTC.

The chain links TRBV18 to TRBJ1-2; 7 bases align to TRBD1. Unmatched junction bases numbered 9, after V lost 4 bases and J lost 1 base. This CDR3 is built from 16 residues. CDR1 and CDR2 from the germline V gene are KGHSH and LQKENI. The CDR3 spells CASSRRDRNFNYGYTF. The CDR3 DNA follows: TGTGCCAGCTCACGAAGGGACAGAAACTTTAACTATGGCTACACCTTC.

The genes are TRBV18 and TRBJ1-1, with 8 bases fitting TRBD1. This CDR3 region has 18 residues. The J segment lost 5 bases and the V segment lost 6 bases, leaving 20 bases of the junction unmatched. Germline CDR1 is KGHSH and CDR2 is LQKENI. CDR3 residues: CASSVAQLNQGARTEAFF. CDR3 nucleotides: TGTGCCAGCTCGGTTGCCCAACTTAACCAGGGGGCGCGGACTGAAGCTTTCTTT. Drawing the rest from reference TRBV18 and TRBJ1-1, the complete variable domain is NAGVMQNPRHLVRRRGQEARLRCSPMKGHSHVYWYRQLPEEGLKFMVYLQKENIIDESGMPKERFSAEFPKEGPSILRIQQVVRGDSAAYFCASSVAQLNQGARTEAFFGQGTRLTVV.

The V call is TRBV2, the J call TRBJ1-4; 9 bases fit TRBD1. V dropped 7 bases and J dropped 8; count of bases not matched to a gene: 8. The CDR3 sequence is 14 residues long. Germline V gives CDR1 SNHLY, CDR2 FYNNEI. For the CDR3, the DNA is TGTGCCAGCACCTCCGGGACAGGGAAAGAAAAACTGTTTTTT. It encodes CASTSGTGKEKLFF.

This clone was seen a handful of times. The J gene is TRBJ1-2, the V gene TRBV7-9; D is unclear. CDR1 and CDR2 (germline): SEHNR, FQNEAQ (reference sequence). The germline V and J ends were trimmed by 5 bases and 9 bases, with 16 bases remaining between them. The CDR3 length is 13 residues. CDR3: CASSPTTGYSYTF. Written as DNA, the CDR3 is TGTGCCAGCAGCCCTACGACGGGGTATAGCTACACCTTC.

The chain couples TRBV28 to TRBJ2-7; TRBD1 aligns across 9 bases. Germline V lookup: CDR1 MDHEN, CDR2 SYDVKM. Trimming took 5 bases from V and 4 from J; bases not matched to a gene: 12. The CDR3 has 16 amino acids. The DNA of the CDR3 is TGTGCCAGCAGTCGACCGGGACAGGGAGCTAAGTACGAGCAGTACTTC. Its translation is CASSRPGQGAKYEQYF. Complete variable domain (other parts from reference TRBV28 and TRBJ2-7): DVKVTQSSRYLVKRTGEKVFLECVQDMDHENMFWYRQDPGLGLRLIYFSYDVKMKEKGDIPEGYSVSREKKERFSLILESASTNQTSMYLCASSRPGQGAKYEQYFGPGTRLTVT.

The chain recombines TRBV6-4 with TRBJ1-1, with 8 bases that match TRBD1. The CDR3 is 14 amino acids. The germline V gene has CDR1 MRHNA and CDR2 SNTAGT. The V and J ends lost 4 bases and 8 bases, in that order; junction bases with no gene match: 9. CDR3 in DNA: TGTGCCAGCAGTGTGGCAGGGGGCGTCTCAGAAGCTTTCTTT. It is translated as CASSVAGGVSEAFF.